Listed below are T cell receptor beta chains from one sample, sequenced in a study of cytomegalovirus exposure and HLA in healthy donors. Data came from immunoSEQ multiplex PCR; TCRdb stores just in-frame clones and leaves some out. The profile covers 90,000 to 100,000 clones, with about 90% appearing a single time and around 6% taken by the ten largest. Sequences were obtained from PBMCs. The receptors stem from a man younger than 35 in good health and CMV-seropositive. Each CDR3 is given with its conserved first and last residue. The D gene is left open where the match is weak. Expanded clones get a size class; other rows say once, few or many, or leave the size out.

size	V	D	J	DNA	CDR3
NA	TRBV7-3	NA	TRBJ1-1	TGTGCCAGCAGCTTAGACAGAGAGACTGAAGCTTTCTTT	CASSLDRETEAFF
NA	TRBV7-9	TRBD1	TRBJ2-2	TGTGCCACCGGACAGGGGGCTATGACCGGGGAGCTGTTTTTT	CATGQGAMTGELFF
NA	TRBV6-1	TRBD1	TRBJ2-1	TGTGCCAGCAGACGACAGGGTTTCGATGAGCAGTTCTTC	CASRRQGFDEQFF
NA	TRBV4-2	NA	TRBJ2-7	TGTGCCAGCAGCCAAGCGATGAGGGCCTCCTACGAGCAGTACTTC	CASSQAMRASYEQYF
NA	TRBV6-1	NA	TRBJ2-1	TGTGCCAGCAGTGCCCGGACAGCCAGCTCCTACAATGAGCAGTTCTTC	CASSARTASSYNEQFF
NA	TRBV7-3	NA	TRBJ2-5	TGTGCCAGCAGCTTAAGCCAGGTGTGTAGCGGCTACGCTCAGACCCAGTACTTC	CASSLSQVCSGYAQTQYF
NA	TRBV6-6	TRBD1	TRBJ2-7	TGTGCCACTCAGGCCGGGACAGGACTCTACGAGCAGTACTTC	CATQAGTGLYEQYF
NA	TRBV27	TRBD1	TRBJ1-1	TGTGCCAGCAGTCAACTCAACCGATGGACAGGGTTTAGTATGGGCCCGAACACTGAAGCTTTCTTT	CASSQLNRWTGFSMGPNTEAFF
NA	TRBV11-1	NA	TRBJ2-7	TGTGCCAGCAGCTTAGGACCCTCTTGGGGGGAATATCCTTTCGAGCAGTACTTC	CASSLGPSWGEYPFEQYF
NA	TRBV9	NA	TRBJ1-1	TGTGCCAGCAGCGTAGAGGGACTTGGCTACACTGAAGCTTTCTTT	CASSVEGLGYTEAFF
NA	TRBV4-3	NA	TRBJ2-7	TGCGCCAGCAGCCAAGATCGGCTAGCCTACGAGCAGTACTTC	CASSQDRLAYEQYF
NA	TRBV7-9	NA	TRBJ1-6	TGTGCCAGCATGAATGGAGCCGACGGGAATAATTCACCCCTCCACTTT	CASMNGADGNNSPLHF
NA	TRBV10-1	TRBD2	TRBJ2-1	TGCGCCAGCAGTGAGTCCCGAGCTCATAGCGGGAAACAATACAATGAGCAGTTCTTC	CASSESRAHSGKQYNEQFF
NA	TRBV28	NA	TRBJ1-5	TGTGCCAGCAGTGCCAGGGGTCAGCCCCAGCATTTT	CASSARGQPQHF
NA	TRBV6-6	NA	TRBJ1-5	TGTGCCAGCAGCCAACAGGGAAATCAGCCCCAGCATTTT	CASSQQGNQPQHF
NA	TRBV2	TRBD2	TRBJ2-7	TGTGCCAGCAGCGGGACTAGTAGGGCCTACGAGCAGTACTTC	CASSGTSRAYEQYF
NA	TRBV10-2	NA	TRBJ2-3	TGCGCCAGCAGTGATCCCGGGAGCACAGATACGCAGTATTTT	CASSDPGSTDTQYF
once	TRBV21-1	NA	TRBJ2-7	TGTGCCAGCACCGGGACAGGGGACTCCTACGAGCAGTACTTC	CASTGTGDSYEQYF
NA	TRBV4-1	TRBD2	TRBJ2-5	TGCGCCAGCAGCCCAGTTTTGGGAGCGGGGAACCAAGAGACCCAGTACTTC	CASSPVLGAGNQETQYF
NA	TRBV5-4	NA	TRBJ1-4	TGTGCCAGCAGTCAAACAGGAGGGTCTAATGAAAAACTGTTTTTT	CASSQTGGSNEKLFF
once	TRBV19	TRBD1	TRBJ2-7	TGTGCCAGTAGTATAGCTATTGCAGGGGGCAGGGACGAGCAGTACTTC	CASSIAIAGGRDEQYF
NA	TRBV5-1	TRBD1	TRBJ2-3	TGCGCCAGCAGCCCAGGACAGGGTACAGATACGCAGTATTTT	CASSPGQGTDTQYF
NA	TRBV2	TRBD1	TRBJ2-1	TGTGCCAGCAGTGAAGGGTTCAGGACAGGGAACAATGAGCAGTTCTTC	CASSEGFRTGNNEQFF
NA	TRBV4-1	NA	TRBJ1-5	TGCGCCAGCAGCCAGGCAACAGATAGCAATCAGCCCCAGCATTTT	CASSQATDSNQPQHF
NA	TRBV7-9	TRBD2	TRBJ2-2	TGTGCCAGACTAGCGGAAGCGAACACCGGGGAGCTGTTTTTT	CARLAEANTGELFF
NA	TRBV11-3	NA	TRBJ2-7	TGTGCCAGCAGCTTAAATGCAGGGATCTACGAGCAGTACTTC	CASSLNAGIYEQYF
medium-sized	TRBV28	TRBD1	TRBJ2-7	TGTGCCAGCAGTACGGACAGGAGCTCCTACGAGCAGTACTTC	CASSTDRSSYEQYF
NA	TRBV11-2	TRBD2	TRBJ2-7	TGTGCCAGCAGCCCGGGGGGACTAGGGCGTTACGAGCAGTACTTC	CASSPGGLGRYEQYF
NA	TRBV5-4	NA	TRBJ1-2	TGTGCCAGCAGCTTGCCCACTAACTATGGCTACACCTTC	CASSLPTNYGYTF
NA	TRBV15	TRBD2	TRBJ2-3	TGTGCCACCAGCAGAGATTTGACTAGCGGGACCCATACGCAGTATTTT	CATSRDLTSGTHTQYF
NA	TRBV29-1	NA	TRBJ2-5	TGCAGCGTTACCCCGAACGGCGGGGCCCAGTACTTC	CSVTPNGGAQYF
NA	TRBV28	NA	TRBJ2-5	TGTGCCAGCAGTCAAGACAAAGATCGGACTTTTCAAGAGACCCAGTACTTC	CASSQDKDRTFQETQYF
NA	TRBV4-1	NA	TRBJ2-1	NA	CASIFRCPYNEQFF
NA	TRBV12-5	NA	TRBJ2-2	TGTGCTAGTGGCCAGAACGGGGTCGGGGAGCTGTTTTTT	CASGQNGVGELFF
NA	TRBV6-5	NA	TRBJ1-1	TGTGCCAGCAGTTACAGGAACGGGAGAGAAGCTTTCTTT	CASSYRNGREAFF
once	TRBV12-5	TRBD1	TRBJ2-7	TGTGCTAGTGGTTTGGGTACAGGGGGCGAGCAGTACTTC	CASGLGTGGEQYF
once	TRBV5-5	NA	TRBJ1-2	TGTGCCAGCACCCCTACGGGGTCCCATGGCTACACCTTC	CASTPTGSHGYTF
NA	TRBV6-1	NA	TRBJ1-5	TGTGCCAGCAGCCTACGCAATCAGCCCCAGCATTTT	CASSLRNQPQHF
few	TRBV4-3	TRBD2	TRBJ2-1	TGCGCCAGCAGCCAAGACGGGACTAGCGGGTACAATGAGCAGTTCTTC	CASSQDGTSGYNEQFF
NA	TRBV5-6	TRBD2	TRBJ2-1	TGTGCCAGCAGCTTGGTCCTAGCGGGAGTCTCCTACAATGAGCAGTTCTTC	CASSLVLAGVSYNEQFF
NA	TRBV29-1	NA	TRBJ2-7	TGCAGCGTTGAGGAACGGGGAGCCACGTCCTACGAGCAGTACTTC	CSVEERGATSYEQYF
NA	TRBV11-2	NA	TRBJ2-7	TGTGCCAGCAGCTTGTCAGGGGTGATCGGCGAGCAGTACTTC	CASSLSGVIGEQYF
NA	TRBV29-1	NA	TRBJ2-2	TGCAGCGTCCGTCTTAGCGGGAACACCGGGGAGCTGTTTTTT	CSVRLSGNTGELFF
NA	TRBV27	NA	TRBJ1-1	TGTGCCAGCAGTCCCCCTCCTTGGGGCGAGAACACTGAAGCTTTCTTT	CASSPPPWGENTEAFF
few	TRBV10-3	TRBD1	TRBJ1-2	TGTGCCATCAGTGGTACAGGGGACGATGGCTACACCTTC	CAISGTGDDGYTF
NA	TRBV19	TRBD2	TRBJ2-3	TGTGCCAGTAGTGATTCTCCGGGACTAGCGGGAGGGGCAGATACGCAGTATTTT	CASSDSPGLAGGADTQYF
once	TRBV2	TRBD2	TRBJ2-1	TGTGCCAGCCGAAGCGGGAGTTCCTACAATGAGCAGTTCTTC	CASRSGSSYNEQFF
NA	TRBV28	NA	TRBJ2-3	TGTGCCAGCAGTTTGAGGGCCTGGACGAGCACAGATACGCAGTATTTT	CASSLRAWTSTDTQYF
NA	TRBV18	TRBD2	TRBJ2-7	TGTGCCAGCTCACCACCGAAGACCCTAGCGGGAGGGTCCTACGAGCAGTACTTC	CASSPPKTLAGGSYEQYF
NA	TRBV11-2	NA	TRBJ2-7	TGTGCCAGCAGCTTAGCCTACGGGGCCTACGAGCAGTACTTC	CASSLAYGAYEQYF
NA	TRBV20-1	NA	TRBJ2-1	TGCAGTGCTAGTTCGGGCATCGAGGGGTTCTTC	CSASSGIEGFF
NA	TRBV5-1	NA	TRBJ2-1	TGCGCCAGCAGCTCGTCGGGGGAGCAGTACAATGAGCAGTTCTTC	CASSSSGEQYNEQFF
NA	TRBV9	TRBD2	TRBJ2-3	TGTGCCAGCAGCGTAGCGGCGGGAGGGCGTGGAGATACGCAGTATTTT	CASSVAAGGRGDTQYF
NA	TRBV4-3	NA	TRBJ2-5	TGCGCCAGCAGCCAAGCGACGGGCGGGACGGGTGAGACCCAGTACTTC	CASSQATGGTGETQYF
once	TRBV11-2	TRBD1	TRBJ1-2	TGTGCCAGCGTCCACAGGGGACAGGGTTACTATGGCTACACCTTC	CASVHRGQGYYGYTF
NA	TRBV7-3	TRBD2	TRBJ2-1	TGTGCCAGCAGCTCCCCGACTAGCGGGAGCCCTTACAATGAGCAGTTCTTC	CASSSPTSGSPYNEQFF
NA	TRBV14	NA	TRBJ1-2	TGTGCCAGCAGCCGCACCTGGACAGATTATGGCTACACCTTC	CASSRTWTDYGYTF
NA	TRBV27	NA	TRBJ2-2	TGTGCCAGCAGTCAAGAGGCCGCACTAGCAGCGAACACCGGGGAGCTGTTTTTT	CASSQEAALAANTGELFF
few	TRBV6-5	TRBD2	TRBJ2-7	TGTGCCAGCAGACACCCTAGCGGGAGACGGGAGCAGTACTTC	CASRHPSGRREQYF